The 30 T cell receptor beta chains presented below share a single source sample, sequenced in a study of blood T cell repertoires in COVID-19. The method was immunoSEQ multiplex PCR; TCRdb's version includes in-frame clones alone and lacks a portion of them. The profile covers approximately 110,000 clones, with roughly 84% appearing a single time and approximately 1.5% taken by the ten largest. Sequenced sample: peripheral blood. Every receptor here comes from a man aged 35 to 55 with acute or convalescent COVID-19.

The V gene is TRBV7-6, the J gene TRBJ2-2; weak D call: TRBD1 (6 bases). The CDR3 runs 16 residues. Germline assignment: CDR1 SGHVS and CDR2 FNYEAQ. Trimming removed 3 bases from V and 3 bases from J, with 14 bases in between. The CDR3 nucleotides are TGTGCCAGCAGCTTTAACGGACAGTTGGACACCGGGGAGCTGTTTTTT. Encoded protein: CASSFNGQLDTGELFF. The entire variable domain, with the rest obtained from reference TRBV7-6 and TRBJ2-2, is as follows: GAGVSQSPRYKVTKRGQDVALRCDPISGHVSLYWYRQALGQGPEFLTYFNYEAQQDKSGLPNDRFSAERPEGSISTLTIQRTEQRDSAMYRCASSFNGQLDTGELFFGEGSRLTVL.

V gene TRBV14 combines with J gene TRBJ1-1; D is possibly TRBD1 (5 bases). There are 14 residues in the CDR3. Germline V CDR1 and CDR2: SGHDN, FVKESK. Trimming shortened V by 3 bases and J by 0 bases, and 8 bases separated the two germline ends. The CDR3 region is CASSHLGVNTEAFF. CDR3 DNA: TGTGCCAGCAGCCATTTAGGGGTGAACACTGAAGCTTTCTTT.

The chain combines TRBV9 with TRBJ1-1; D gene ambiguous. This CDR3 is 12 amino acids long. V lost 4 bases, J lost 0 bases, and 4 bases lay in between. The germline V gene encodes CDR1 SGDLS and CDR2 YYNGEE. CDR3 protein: CASSNMNTEAFF. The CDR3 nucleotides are TGTGCCAGCAGCAATATGAACACTGAAGCTTTCTTT.

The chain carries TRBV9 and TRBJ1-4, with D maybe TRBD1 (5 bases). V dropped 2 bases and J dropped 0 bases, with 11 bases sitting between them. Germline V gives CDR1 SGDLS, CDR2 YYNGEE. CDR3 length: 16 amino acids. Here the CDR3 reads CASSVRGSATNEKLFF. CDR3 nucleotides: TGTGCCAGCAGCGTCCGGGGGTCTGCAACTAATGAAAAACTGTTTTTT.

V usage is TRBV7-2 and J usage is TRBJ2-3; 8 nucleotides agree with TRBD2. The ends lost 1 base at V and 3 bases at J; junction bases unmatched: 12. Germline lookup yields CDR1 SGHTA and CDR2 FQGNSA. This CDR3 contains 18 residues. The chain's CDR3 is CASSLDPAGVLVTDTQYF. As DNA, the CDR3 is TGTGCCAGCAGCTTAGACCCAGCGGGAGTCCTGGTGACAGATACGCAGTATTTT.

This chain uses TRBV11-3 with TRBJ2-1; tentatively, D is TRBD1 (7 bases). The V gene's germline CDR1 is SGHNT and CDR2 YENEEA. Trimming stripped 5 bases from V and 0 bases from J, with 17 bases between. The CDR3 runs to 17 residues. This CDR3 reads CASSPRGAVSSYNEQFF. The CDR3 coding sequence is TGTGCCAGCAGCCCCAGGGGGGCAGTGAGCTCCTACAATGAGCAGTTCTTC.

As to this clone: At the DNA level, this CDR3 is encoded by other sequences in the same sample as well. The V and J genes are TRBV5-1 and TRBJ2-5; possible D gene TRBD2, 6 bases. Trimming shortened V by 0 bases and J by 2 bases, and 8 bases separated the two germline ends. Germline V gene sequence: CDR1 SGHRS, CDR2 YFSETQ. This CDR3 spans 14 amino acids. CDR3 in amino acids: CASSLDRGQETQYF. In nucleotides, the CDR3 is TGCGCCAGCAGCTTGGACCGGGGGCAAGAGACCCAGTACTTC.

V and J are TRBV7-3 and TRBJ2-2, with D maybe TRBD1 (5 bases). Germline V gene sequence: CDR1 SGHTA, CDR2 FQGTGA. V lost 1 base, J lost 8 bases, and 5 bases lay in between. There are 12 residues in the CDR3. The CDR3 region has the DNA TGTGCCAGCAGCTTAAACAGGGGGGAGCTGTTTTTT. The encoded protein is CASSLNRGELFF.

The CDR3 loop is CASSSRGLAGNTIYF. The CDR3 nucleotides read TGTGCCAGCAGTTCCAGGGGGCTGGCAGGAAACACCATATATTTT. The chain joins TRBV6-5 to TRBJ1-3; 8 bases are shared with TRBD1. The germline CDR1 and CDR2 sequences are MNHEY and SVGAGI. V lost 4 bases, J lost 4 bases, and 6 bases stayed unmatched. The CDR3 is 15 amino acids.

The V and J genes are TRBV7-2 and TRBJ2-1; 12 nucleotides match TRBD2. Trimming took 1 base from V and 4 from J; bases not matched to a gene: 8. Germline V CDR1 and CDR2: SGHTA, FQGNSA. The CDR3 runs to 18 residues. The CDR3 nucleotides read TGTGCCAGCAGCTTAGGGGCACTAGCGGGGGGCCGTTACAATGAGCAGTTCTTC. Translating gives CASSLGALAGGRYNEQFF.

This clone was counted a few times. Written as DNA, the CDR3 is TGTGCCAGCAGCTCCCGGACTAGTTTTTTCACCGGGGAGCTGTTTTTT. Translating it yields CASSSRTSFFTGELFF. The gene calls are TRBV28 and TRBJ2-2; 7 nucleotides match TRBD2. The CDR3 extends over 16 amino acids. V was clipped by 6 bases and J by 4 bases; unmatched bases: 11. In germline, CDR1 is MDHEN, CDR2 SYDVKM.

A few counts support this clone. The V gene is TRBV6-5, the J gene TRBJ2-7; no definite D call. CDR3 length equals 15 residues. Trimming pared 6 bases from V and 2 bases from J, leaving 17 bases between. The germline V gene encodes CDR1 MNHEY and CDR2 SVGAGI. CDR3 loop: CASRRVETAAYEQYF. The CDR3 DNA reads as TGTGCCAGCAGGAGAGTGGAGACTGCTGCCTACGAGCAGTACTTC.

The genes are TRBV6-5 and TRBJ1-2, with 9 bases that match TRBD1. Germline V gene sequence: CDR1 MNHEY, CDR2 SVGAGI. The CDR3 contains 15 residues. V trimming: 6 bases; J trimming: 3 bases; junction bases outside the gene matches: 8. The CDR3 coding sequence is TGTGCCAGCAGGGCTCAGGGACAGGGACACTATGGCTACACCTTC. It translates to CASRAQGQGHYGYTF.

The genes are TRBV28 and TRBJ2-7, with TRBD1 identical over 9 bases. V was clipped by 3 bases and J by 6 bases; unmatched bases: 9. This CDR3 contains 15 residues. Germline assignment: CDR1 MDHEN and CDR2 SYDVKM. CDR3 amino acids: CASSLSGTGSGEQYF. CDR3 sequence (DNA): TGTGCCAGCAGTTTGTCTGGGACAGGGAGCGGCGAGCAGTACTTC.

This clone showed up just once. Here the CDR3 DNA reads TGTGCCAGCAGCGTAGGTTTAAGGGAGACTGAAGCTTTCTTT. Translated, it gives CASSVGLRETEAFF. The V and J genes are TRBV9 and TRBJ1-1; D remains ambiguous. V lost 0 bases, J lost 5 bases, and 11 bases lay in between. Germline CDR1 is SGDLS and CDR2 is YYNGEE. The CDR3 totals 14 residues.

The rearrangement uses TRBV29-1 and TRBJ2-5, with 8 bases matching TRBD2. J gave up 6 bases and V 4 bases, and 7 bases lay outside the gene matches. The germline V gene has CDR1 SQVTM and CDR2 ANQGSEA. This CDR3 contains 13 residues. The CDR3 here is CSVVSGDSKTQYF. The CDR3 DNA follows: TGCAGCGTTGTTAGCGGGGACTCAAAGACCCAGTACTTC.

CDR3 sequence (DNA): TGCGCCAGCAGCGTAAATGGCAATCAGCCCCAGCATTTT. Translating gives CASSVNGNQPQHF. The rearrangement links TRBV5-1 to TRBJ1-5; no definite D call. The CDR3 sequence is 13 residues long. Germline-derived CDR1 and CDR2 are SGHRS and YFSETQ. V was shortened by 4 bases and J by 2 bases, with 7 bases between the two germline ends.

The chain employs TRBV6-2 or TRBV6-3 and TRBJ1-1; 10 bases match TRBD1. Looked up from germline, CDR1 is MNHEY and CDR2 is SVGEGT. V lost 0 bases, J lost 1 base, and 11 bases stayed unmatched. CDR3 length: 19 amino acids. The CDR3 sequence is CASSYSSRTGGIRNTEAFF. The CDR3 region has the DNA TGTGCCAGCAGTTACTCGTCTCGGACAGGGGGAATCAGGAACACTGAAGCTTTCTTT.

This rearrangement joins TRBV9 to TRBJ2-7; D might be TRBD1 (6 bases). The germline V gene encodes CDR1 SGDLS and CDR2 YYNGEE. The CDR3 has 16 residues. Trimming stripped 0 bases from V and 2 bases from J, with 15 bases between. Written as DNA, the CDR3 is TGTGCCAGCAGCGTAGGGGGAACCAGGGGCCCCTACGAGCAGTACTTC. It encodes CASSVGGTRGPYEQYF.

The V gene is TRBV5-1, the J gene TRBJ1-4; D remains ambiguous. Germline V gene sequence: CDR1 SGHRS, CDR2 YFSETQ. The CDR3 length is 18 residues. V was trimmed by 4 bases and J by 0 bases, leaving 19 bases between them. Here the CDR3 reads CASSLAITAAATNEKLFF. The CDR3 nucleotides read TGCGCCAGCAGCCTCGCAATAACAGCAGCTGCAACTAATGAAAAACTGTTTTTT.

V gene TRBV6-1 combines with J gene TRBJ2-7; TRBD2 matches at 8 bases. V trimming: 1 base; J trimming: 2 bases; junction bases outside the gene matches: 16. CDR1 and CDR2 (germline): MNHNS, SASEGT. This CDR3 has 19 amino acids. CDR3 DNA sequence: TGTGCCAGCAGTGAAGAGGCTTGGAGTAGCGGGATAGACGCCTACGAGCAGTACTTC. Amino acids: CASSEEAWSSGIDAYEQYF.

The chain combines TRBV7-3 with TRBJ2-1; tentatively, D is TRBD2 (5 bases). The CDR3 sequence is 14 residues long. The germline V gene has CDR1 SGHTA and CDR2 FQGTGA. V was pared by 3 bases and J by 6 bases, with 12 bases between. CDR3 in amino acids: CASSFLARSNEQFF. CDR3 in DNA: TGTGCCAGCAGCTTCCTAGCCCGCTCCAATGAGCAGTTCTTC.

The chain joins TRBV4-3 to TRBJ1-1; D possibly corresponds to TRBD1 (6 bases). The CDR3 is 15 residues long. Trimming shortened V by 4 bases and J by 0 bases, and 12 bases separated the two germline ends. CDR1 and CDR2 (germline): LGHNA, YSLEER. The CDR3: CASSRDNSLNTEAFF. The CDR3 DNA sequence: TGCGCCAGCAGCCGGGACAACAGTCTGAACACTGAAGCTTTCTTT.

For the CDR3, the DNA is TGTGCCAGCAGTTCAGGGGGCGCAGATGAAAAACTGTTTTTT. This translates into CASSSGGADEKLFF. The V gene is TRBV27, the J gene TRBJ1-4; TRBD1 agrees at 8 bases. Germline CDR1 reads MNHEY; CDR2 reads SMNVEV (reference sequence). J was trimmed by 6 bases and V by 4 bases; bases with no gene match: 4. CDR3 length: 14 amino acids.

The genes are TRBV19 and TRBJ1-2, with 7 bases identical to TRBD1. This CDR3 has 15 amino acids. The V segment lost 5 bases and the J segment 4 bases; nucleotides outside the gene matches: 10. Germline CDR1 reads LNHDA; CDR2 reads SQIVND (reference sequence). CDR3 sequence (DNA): TGTGCCAGTAGTCCCGAGGGGGCCCCGCGCTATGGCTACACCTTC. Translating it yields CASSPEGAPRYGYTF.

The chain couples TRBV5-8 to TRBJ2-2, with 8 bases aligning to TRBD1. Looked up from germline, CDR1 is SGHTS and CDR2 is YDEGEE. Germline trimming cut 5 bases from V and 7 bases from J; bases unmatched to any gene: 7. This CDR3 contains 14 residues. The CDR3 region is CASRYQGARGELFF. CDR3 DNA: TGTGCCAGCAGATACCAGGGGGCGCGCGGGGAGCTGTTTTTT.

CDR3 residues: CASSFDGTRGTQYF. In DNA form, the CDR3 reads TGTGCCAGCAGTTTTGACGGGACTAGGGGGACCCAGTACTTC. J is TRBJ2-5 and V is TRBV27; 8 nucleotides align to TRBD2. The V and J ends lost 3 bases and 7 bases, in that order; junction bases with no gene match: 7. This CDR3 region has 14 residues. CDR1 is MNHEY and CDR2 is SMNVEV in the germline V gene (reference sequence).

The CDR3 region is CASSQGSLSWGETQYF. CDR3 sequence (DNA): TGCGCCAGCAGTCAGGGTTCACTATCCTGGGGAGAGACCCAGTACTTC. The genes are TRBV10-2 and TRBJ2-5; a weak D match, TRBD1 (5 bases). Germline values: CDR1 WSHSY, CDR2 SAAADI. V lost 5 bases, J lost 4 bases, and 20 bases lay in between. The CDR3 consists of 16 residues.

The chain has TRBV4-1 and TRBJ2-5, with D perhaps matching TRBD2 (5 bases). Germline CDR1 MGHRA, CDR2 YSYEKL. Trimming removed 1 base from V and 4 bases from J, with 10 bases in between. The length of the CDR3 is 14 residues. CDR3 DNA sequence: TGCGCCAGCAGCCAAGGGCCTCGGGGAGAGACCCAGTACTTC. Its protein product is CASSQGPRGETQYF.

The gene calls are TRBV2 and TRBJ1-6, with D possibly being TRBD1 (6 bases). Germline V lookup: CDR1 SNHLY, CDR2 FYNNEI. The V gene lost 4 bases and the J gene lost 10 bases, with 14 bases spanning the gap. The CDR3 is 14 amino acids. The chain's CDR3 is CASSGQVTGSPLHF. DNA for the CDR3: TGTGCCAGCAGTGGTCAGGTGACAGGCTCACCCCTCCACTTT.